A selection of T cell receptor beta chains follows, all from one sample in a study of CD8 T cells in Susac syndrome. One entry per CDR3 protein results from TCRdb running MiXCR on the immunoSEQ multiplex PCR reads. The sample records approximately 190,000 distinct CDR3 sequences, approximately 94% being singletons. Sequencing was carried out using CD4+ T cells from PBMCs. These receptors originate from a human donor with Susac syndrome. The CDR3 runs from the conserved cysteine through the conserved F or W. A D gene is named only where the DNA matches it firmly. Expanded clones get a size class; other rows say once, few or many, or leave the size out.

J gene,D gene,V gene,clone size,CDR3 protein,CDR3 DNA
TRBJ2-1,TRBD1,TRBV19,-,CASSADRAADNEQFF,TGTGCCAGTAGTGCGGACAGGGCTGCGGACAATGAGCAGTTCTTC
TRBJ1-5,-,TRBV6-1,-,CASNPTGSNQPQHF,TGTGCCAGCAACCCAACAGGGAGCAATCAGCCCCAGCATTTT
TRBJ2-1,TRBD1,TRBV29-1,-,CSVGLTGGLVGHEQFF,TGCAGCGTTGGTTTGACAGGGGGCTTAGTTGGCCATGAGCAGTTCTTC
TRBJ1-2,-,TRBV4-2,-,CASSHGAEDGDYGYTF,TGTGCCAGCAGCCACGGGGCAGAGGACGGGGACTATGGCTACACCTTC
TRBJ1-2,-,TRBV12-3/TRBV12-4,-,CASSFGIDRSYGYTF,TGTGCCAGCAGTTTTGGGATCGACAGGTCTTATGGCTACACCTTC
TRBJ2-3,TRBD2,TRBV30,-,CAWSTSGWRTDTQYF,TGTGCCTGGAGCACTAGCGGTTGGCGCACAGATACGCAGTATTTT
TRBJ1-1,TRBD1,TRBV5-1,-,CASRLSQGAVEAFF,TGCGCCAGCCGCTTATCACAGGGGGCGGTGGAAGCTTTCTTT
TRBJ1-2,TRBD1,TRBV12-3/TRBV12-4,few,CASSLGQGNYGYTF,TGTGCCAGCAGCTTGGGACAGGGGAACTATGGCTACACCTTC
TRBJ1-6,TRBD1,TRBV20-1,-,CSARRGTGNSPLHF,TGCAGTGCTAGGAGAGGGACAGGGAACTCACCCCTCCACTTT
TRBJ2-6,-,TRBV11-2,-,CASSYGTTISGANVLTF,TGTGCCAGCAGCTATGGTACAACCATATCTGGGGCCAACGTCCTGACTTTC
TRBJ1-3,TRBD1,TRBV30,-,CAWRAGTGVWRNPIYF,TGTGCCTGGAGGGCCGGGACAGGGGTTTGGAGGAACCCCATATATTTT
TRBJ1-2,-,TRBV18,-,CASSPSGEYGGYTF,TGTGCCAGCTCACCTTCGGGGGAGTACGGCGGCTACACCTTC
TRBJ1-2,TRBD1,TRBV13,-,CASSTRPGQGNGYTF,TGTGCCAGCAGCACCAGGCCGGGACAGGGTAATGGCTACACCTTC
TRBJ2-7,-,TRBV27,-,CASSSSTGPYEQYF,TGTGCCAGCAGTTCATCCACAGGACCCTACGAGCAGTACTTC
TRBJ1-2,-,TRBV19,-,CASSMVEARYTF,TGTGCCAGTAGTATGGTTGAAGCCCGCTACACCTTC
TRBJ2-7,TRBD2,TRBV30,-,CAWSVRAGGPEQYF,TGTGCCTGGAGTGTAAGGGCGGGGGGGCCCGAGCAGTACTTC
TRBJ2-7,TRBD2,TRBV9,-,CASSVERGPFEQYF,TGTGCCAGCAGCGTAGAGCGGGGGCCCTTCGAGCAGTACTTC
TRBJ2-4,-,TRBV30,once,CAWSVTPGNIQYF,TGTGCCTGGAGTGTAACCCCGGGGAACATTCAGTACTTC
TRBJ2-2,-,TRBV5-1,-,CATSSGGIVAGELFF,TGCGCCACCAGTTCAGGGGGGATTGTTGCCGGGGAGCTGTTTTTT
TRBJ1-4,-,TRBV14,-,CASSSDGHRFNEKLFF,TGTGCCAGCAGCTCGGACGGGCACCGTTTTAATGAAAAACTGTTTTTT
TRBJ1-4,TRBD1,TRBV5-6,-,CASSTPGQTNEKLFF,TGTGCCAGCAGCACTCCGGGACAGACGAATGAAAAACTGTTTTTT
TRBJ2-1,-,TRBV27,-,CASRLGDGVENEQFF,TGTGCCAGCAGACTAGGGGACGGGGTGGAGAATGAGCAGTTCTTC
TRBJ1-2,-,TRBV29-1,-,CSVGGQNHGYTF,TGCAGCGTTGGGGGCCAAAACCATGGCTACACCTTC
TRBJ2-1,TRBD2,TRBV29-1,-,CSVGLAGGPNEQFF,TGCAGCGTTGGGCTAGCGGGGGGGCCGAATGAGCAGTTCTTC
TRBJ1-1,-,TRBV9,-,CASSVGGGMGAEAFF,TGTGCCAGCAGCGTAGGAGGAGGGATGGGGGCTGAAGCTTTCTTT
TRBJ1-1,-,TRBV18,once,CASSPGKEYTEAFF,TGTGCCAGCTCACCAGGGAAGGAATACACTGAAGCTTTCTTT
TRBJ1-5,-,TRBV7-2,-,CASSLAGGAAQPQHF,TGTGCCAGCAGCTTAGCCGGGGGGGCGGCTCAGCCCCAGCATTTT
TRBJ2-5,TRBD2,TRBV12-3/TRBV12-4,-,CASSSTSGGSRETQYF,TGTGCCAGCAGTTCGACTAGCGGGGGGTCAAGAGAGACCCAGTACTTC
TRBJ2-1,TRBD1,TRBV27,-,CASSRQGAYNEQFF,TGTGCCAGCAGTAGACAGGGCGCCTACAATGAGCAGTTCTTC
TRBJ1-2,-,TRBV12-5,-,CASGLREGGLYGYTF,TGTGCTAGTGGTTTACGGGAGGGAGGGCTCTATGGCTACACCTTC
TRBJ2-2,-,TRBV30,-,CAWSVNTLVGTGELFF,TGTGCCTGGAGTGTAAATACTCTCGTGGGCACCGGGGAGCTGTTTTTT
TRBJ1-2,TRBD1,TRBV10-3,-,CAIRPTGYGYTF,TGTGCCATCAGGCCGACAGGGTATGGCTACACCTTC
TRBJ1-4,-,TRBV5-4,-,CASSSKTTNEKLFF,TGTGCCAGCAGCTCGAAAACAACTAATGAAAAACTGTTTTTT
TRBJ1-2,-,TRBV20-1,-,CSASLVAASNYGYTF,TGCAGTGCTTCCCTCGTGGCGGCCTCTAACTATGGCTACACCTTC
TRBJ1-2,TRBD1,TRBV27,-,CASRPRGQGLGGYTF,TGTGCCAGCAGACCCCGGGGACAGGGGCTAGGGGGCTACACCTTC
TRBJ2-1,TRBD1,TRBV24-1,-,CATSDSRTGSDEQFF,TGTGCCACCAGTGATTCGCGGACAGGGTCAGATGAGCAGTTCTTC
TRBJ1-2,-,TRBV7-3,few,CASSLPGSYGYTF,TGTGCCAGCAGCTTGCCAGGGTCCTATGGCTACACCTTC
TRBJ1-1,-,TRBV30,-,CAWSVREGPIAFF,TGTGCCTGGAGTGTACGGGAAGGCCCTATAGCTTTCTTT
TRBJ2-5,TRBD1,TRBV9,-,CASSVEGQGETQYF,TGTGCCAGCAGCGTGGAGGGACAGGGAGAGACCCAGTACTTC
TRBJ1-1,-,TRBV3-1,-,CASSQASTGNTEAFF,TGTGCCAGCAGCCAAGCCTCGACAGGGAACACTGAAGCTTTCTTT
TRBJ1-4,-,TRBV7-6,-,CASSQGPNEKLFF,TGTGCCAGCAGCCAGGGTCCCAATGAAAAACTGTTTTTT
TRBJ2-1,-,TRBV6-5,-,CASIGNRGSNEQFF,TGTGCCAGCATAGGAAATAGAGGGTCAAATGAGCAGTTCTTC
TRBJ1-2,-,TRBV29-1,-,CSVDRGGRGYTF,TGCAGCGTTGATCGGGGAGGTCGGGGCTACACCTTC
TRBJ1-1,-,TRBV18,once,CASSTGSWGTEAFF,TGTGCCAGCTCAACAGGAAGTTGGGGAACTGAAGCTTTCTTT